This entry is about one T cell receptor beta chain. Trimming removed 6 bases from V and 8 bases from J, with 16 bases in between. The CDR3 extends over 14 amino acids. Germline assignment: CDR1 MNHEY and CDR2 SMNVEV (reference sequence). This entry belongs to a study of cytomegalovirus exposure and HLA in healthy donors. Researchers ran the PCR with 60 Vbeta and 13 Jbeta primers. The data were produced by immunoSEQ multiplex PCR, yet TCRdb's version contains in-frame clones alone and is incomplete. The sample includes over 150,000 clones, approximately 80% of them seen just once. The clonotype comes from a woman in her 40s in good health and CMV-seropositive. The rearrangement joins TRBV27 to TRBJ1-4, with unresolved D. Sequenced: PBMCs. CDR3 nucleotides: TGTGCCAGCAGCCACAGCCAGGAAGTGGAAAAACTGTTTTTT. Translated: CASSHSQEVEKLFF.